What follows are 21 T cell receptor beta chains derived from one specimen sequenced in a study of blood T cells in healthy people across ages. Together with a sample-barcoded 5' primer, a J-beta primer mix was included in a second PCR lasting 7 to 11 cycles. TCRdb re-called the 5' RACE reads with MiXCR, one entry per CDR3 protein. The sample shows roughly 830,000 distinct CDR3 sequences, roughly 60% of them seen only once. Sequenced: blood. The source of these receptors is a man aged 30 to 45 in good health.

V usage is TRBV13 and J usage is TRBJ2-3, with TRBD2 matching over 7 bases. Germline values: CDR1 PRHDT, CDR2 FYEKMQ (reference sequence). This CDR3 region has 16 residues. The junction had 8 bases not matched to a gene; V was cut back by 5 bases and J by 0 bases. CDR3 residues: CASSPERGPSTDTQYF. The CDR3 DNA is TGTGCCAGCAGCCCCGAGCGGGGACCTAGCACAGATACGCAGTATTTT.

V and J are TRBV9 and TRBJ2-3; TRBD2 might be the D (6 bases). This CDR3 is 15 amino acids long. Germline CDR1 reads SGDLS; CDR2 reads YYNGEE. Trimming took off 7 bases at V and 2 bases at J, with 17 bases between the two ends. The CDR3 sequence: CASSLWREPTDTQYF. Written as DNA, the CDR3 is TGTGCCAGCTCCCTCTGGCGGGAACCCACAGATACGCAGTATTTT.

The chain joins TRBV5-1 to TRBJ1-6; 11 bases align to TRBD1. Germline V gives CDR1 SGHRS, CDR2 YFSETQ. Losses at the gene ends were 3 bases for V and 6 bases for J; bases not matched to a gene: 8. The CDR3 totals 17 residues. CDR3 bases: TGCGCCAGCAGCTGGACCGGACAGGGGGCCAGTAATTCACCCCTCCACTTT. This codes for CASSWTGQGASNSPLHF.

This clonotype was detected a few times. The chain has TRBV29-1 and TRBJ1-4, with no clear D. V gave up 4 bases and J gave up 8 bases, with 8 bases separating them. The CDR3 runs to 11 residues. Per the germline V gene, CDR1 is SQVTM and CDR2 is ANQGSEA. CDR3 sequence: CSVGQREKLFF. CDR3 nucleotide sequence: TGCAGCGTTGGACAACGAGAAAAACTGTTTTTT.

Here the CDR3 reads CASSLVSGGITDTQYF. CDR3 DNA sequence: TGCGCCAGCAGCTTGGTTAGCGGGGGGATCACAGATACGCAGTATTTT. The rearrangement uses TRBV5-1 and TRBJ2-3, with TRBD2 matching over 10 bases. CDR1 is SGHRS and CDR2 is YFSETQ in the germline V gene. The CDR3 loop spans 16 amino acids. The V gene end was trimmed by 0 bases and the J gene end by 2 bases; junction bases not matched to a gene: 3.

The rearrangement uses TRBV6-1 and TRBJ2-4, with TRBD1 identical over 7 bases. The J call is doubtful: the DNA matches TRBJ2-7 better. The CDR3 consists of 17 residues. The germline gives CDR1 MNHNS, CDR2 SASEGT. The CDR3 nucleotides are TGTGCCAGCAGTCCCTCTCCGGCCGGACAGGAGTCCTACGAGCAGTACTTC. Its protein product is CASSPSPAGQESYEQYF.

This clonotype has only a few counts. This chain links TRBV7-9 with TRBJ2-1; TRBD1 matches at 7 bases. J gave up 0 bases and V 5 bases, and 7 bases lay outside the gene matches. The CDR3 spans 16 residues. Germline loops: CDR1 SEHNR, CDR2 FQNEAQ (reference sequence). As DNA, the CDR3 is TGTGCCAGCAGCCCTGGGACAGCGAGCTCCTACAATGAGCAGTTCTTC. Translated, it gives CASSPGTASSYNEQFF. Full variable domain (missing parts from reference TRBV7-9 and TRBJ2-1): DTGVSQNPRHKITKRGQNVTFRCDPISEHNRLYWYRQTLGQGPEFLTYFQNEAQLEKSRLLSDRFSAERPKGSFSTLEIQRTEQGDSAMYLCASSPGTASSYNEQFFGPGTRLTVL.

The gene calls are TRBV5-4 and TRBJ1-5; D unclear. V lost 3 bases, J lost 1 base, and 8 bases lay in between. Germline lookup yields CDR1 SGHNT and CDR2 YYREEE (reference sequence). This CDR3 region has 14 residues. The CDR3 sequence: CASSSVTSNQPQHF. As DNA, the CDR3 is TGTGCCAGCAGCTCGGTTACCAGCAATCAGCCCCAGCATTTT.

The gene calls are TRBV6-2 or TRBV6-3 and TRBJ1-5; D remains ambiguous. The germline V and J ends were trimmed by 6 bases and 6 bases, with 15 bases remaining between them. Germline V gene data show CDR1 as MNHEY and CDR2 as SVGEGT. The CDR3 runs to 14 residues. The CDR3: CASSPRLRGQPQHF. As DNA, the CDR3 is TGTGCCAGCAGCCCTCGGCTTCGCGGTCAGCCCCAGCATTTT.

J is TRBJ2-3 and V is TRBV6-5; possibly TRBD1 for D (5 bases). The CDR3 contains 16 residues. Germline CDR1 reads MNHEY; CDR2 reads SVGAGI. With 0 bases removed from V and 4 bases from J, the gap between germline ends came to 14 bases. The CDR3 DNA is TGTGCCAGCAGTTACTCCCGGCAGGGTGGCCCAGATACGCAGTATTTT. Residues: CASSYSRQGGPDTQYF.

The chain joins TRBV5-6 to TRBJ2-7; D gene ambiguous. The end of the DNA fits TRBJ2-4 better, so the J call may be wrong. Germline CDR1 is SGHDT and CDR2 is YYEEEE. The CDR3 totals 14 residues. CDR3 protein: CASGFTDNKNIQYF. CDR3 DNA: TGTGCCAGCGGTTTTACAGATAACAAAAACATTCAGTACTTC.

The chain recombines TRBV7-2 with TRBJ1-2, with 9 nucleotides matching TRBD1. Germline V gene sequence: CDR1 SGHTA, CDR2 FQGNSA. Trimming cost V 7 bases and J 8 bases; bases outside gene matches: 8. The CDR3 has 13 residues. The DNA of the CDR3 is TGTGCCAGCAACCTACAGGGGGCGCGCGGCTACACCTTC. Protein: CASNLQGARGYTF.

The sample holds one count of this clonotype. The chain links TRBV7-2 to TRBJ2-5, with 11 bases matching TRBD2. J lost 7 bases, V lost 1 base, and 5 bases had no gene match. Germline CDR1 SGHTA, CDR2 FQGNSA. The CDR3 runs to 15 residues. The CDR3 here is CASSLDGGLAGTQYF. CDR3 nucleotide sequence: TGTGCCAGCAGCTTAGACGGCGGACTAGCGGGGACCCAGTACTTC.

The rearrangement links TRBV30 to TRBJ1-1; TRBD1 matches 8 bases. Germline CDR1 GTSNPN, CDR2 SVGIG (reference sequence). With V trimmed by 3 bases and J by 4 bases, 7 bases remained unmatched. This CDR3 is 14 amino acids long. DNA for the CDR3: TGTGCCTGGAGAGGACAGGGTCGGGGCACTGAAGCTTTCTTT. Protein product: CAWRGQGRGTEAFF.

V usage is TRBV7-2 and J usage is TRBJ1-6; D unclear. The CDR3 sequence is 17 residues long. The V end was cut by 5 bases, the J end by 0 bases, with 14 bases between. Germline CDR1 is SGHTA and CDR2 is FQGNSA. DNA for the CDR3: TGTGCCAGCAGCCAGGACTCGGGGAGCTCCTATAATTCACCCCTCCACTTT. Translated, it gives CASSQDSGSSYNSPLHF.

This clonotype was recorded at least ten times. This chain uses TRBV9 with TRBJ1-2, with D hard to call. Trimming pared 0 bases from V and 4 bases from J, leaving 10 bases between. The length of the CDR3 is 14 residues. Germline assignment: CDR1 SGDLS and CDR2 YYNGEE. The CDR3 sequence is CASSVDLFGYGYTF. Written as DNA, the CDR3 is TGTGCCAGCAGCGTAGATCTGTTTGGCTATGGCTACACCTTC.

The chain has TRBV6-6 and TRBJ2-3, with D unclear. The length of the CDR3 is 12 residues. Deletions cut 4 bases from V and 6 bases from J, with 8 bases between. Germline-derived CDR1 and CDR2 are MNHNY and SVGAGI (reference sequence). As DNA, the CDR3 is TGTGCCAGCAGTTCCCCACCTGATACGCAGTATTTT. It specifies CASSSPPDTQYF.

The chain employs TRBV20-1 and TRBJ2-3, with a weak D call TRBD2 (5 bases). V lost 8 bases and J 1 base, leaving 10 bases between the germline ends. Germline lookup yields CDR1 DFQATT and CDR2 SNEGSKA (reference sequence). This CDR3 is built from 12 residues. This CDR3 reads CSRGYRTDTQYF. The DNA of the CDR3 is TGCAGTCGGGGTTATCGCACAGATACGCAGTATTTT.

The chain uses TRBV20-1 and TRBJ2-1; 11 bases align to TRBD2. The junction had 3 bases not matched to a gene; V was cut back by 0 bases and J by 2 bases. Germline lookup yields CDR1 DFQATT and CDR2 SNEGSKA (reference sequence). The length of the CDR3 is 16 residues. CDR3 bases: TGCAGTGCTAGAGATGTACTAGCGGGGGCCTACAATGAGCAGTTCTTC. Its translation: CSARDVLAGAYNEQFF.

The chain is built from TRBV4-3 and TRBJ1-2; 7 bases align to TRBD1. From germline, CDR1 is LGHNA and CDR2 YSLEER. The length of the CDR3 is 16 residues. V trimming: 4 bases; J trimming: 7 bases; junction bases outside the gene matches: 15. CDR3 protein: CASSRVKPQGMGGYTF. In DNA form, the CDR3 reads TGCGCCAGCAGCCGCGTCAAACCACAGGGGATGGGTGGCTACACCTTC.

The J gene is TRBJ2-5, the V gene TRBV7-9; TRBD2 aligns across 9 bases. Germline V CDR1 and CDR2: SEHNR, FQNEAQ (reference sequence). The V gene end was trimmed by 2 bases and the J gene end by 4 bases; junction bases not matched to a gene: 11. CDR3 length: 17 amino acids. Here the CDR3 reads CASSLILAGGTRETQYF. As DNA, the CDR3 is TGTGCCAGCAGCTTAATACTAGCGGGCGGCACGCGAGAGACCCAGTACTTC.